Listed below are T cell receptor beta chains from one sample, sequenced in a study of siplizumab effects on memory and regulatory T cells. Clones were sequenced by immunoSEQ multiplex PCR, and TCRdb holds only the in-frame ones, with some missing. The data hold some 99,000 clones, with under 95% observed a single time. Sequencing was done on a sample of Tregs sorted from blood. The source is a human donor in good health. The conserved cysteine and the conserved F or W are not part of the CDR3 here. Clone size appears in some rows only: once, few, many, or a class for an expanded clone.

.,TRBV7-6,ASSATGDTGELF
.,TRBV10-2,ASGTRAGVADTQY
few,TRBV19,ASSGMDRLNQPQH
.,TRBV2,ASNLAGGLSEQF
.,TRBV7-9,ASSLGGDEQY
once,TRBV7-2,ASSLVSGPYQPQH
.,TRBV7-9,ASSESVYTGELF
.,TRBV18,ASSPGQRNTIY
once,TRBV10-3,ATGVEVSLEAF
.,TRBV5-4,ASSPDRGYGGYT
.,TRBV5-1,ASSLRGVGEKLF
.,TRBV18,ASSRTASYEQY
.,TRBV9,ASSVSVSLANEQF
.,TRBV30,ACPPGSSYGYT
few,TRBV18,ASLIGRDTEAF
.,TRBV5-1,ASSLTGGIDTEAF
.,TRBV5-6,ASSRTGISYGYT
.,TRBV6-6,ASSYRQGAANEQF
.,TRBV11-2,ASSRSGTYYEQY
.,TRBV6-1,ASSEQGFKQPQH
.,TRBV11-1,ASSLGRFGAF
once,TRBV12-2,ASRTLGGFRDVLYGYT
.,TRBV5-1,ASSLEGDEQY
.,TRBV5-1,ASSSGTASPEAF
.,TRBV18,ASSLGVAQGSSYEQY
.,TRBV25-1,ASSEYVADYTDTQY
.,TRBV9,ASSALSLRGGYT
.,TRBV7-2,ASSPLRTGHIQY
once,TRBV19,ASSMGSGSSGANVLT
.,TRBV6-6,ASSPHRDLLETQY